This T cell receptor (beta chain) was identified during a study of STAT5B mutations in CD4+ large granular lymphocyte leukemia. TCRdb's copy holds only in-frame clones and misses some; the assay was immunoSEQ multiplex PCR. The table has about 48,000 clones, roughly two thirds seen once. Germline V gives CDR1 SNHLY, CDR2 FYNNEI. The CDR3 covers 11 residues. Trimming pared 7 bases from V and 5 bases from J, leaving 8 bases between. The sample taken for sequencing was CD4+ T cells from blood buffy coats. The chain has TRBV2 and TRBJ2-5; D ambiguous. This TCR derives from a human donor in good health. CDR3 residues: CASKQQETQYF. Written as DNA, the CDR3 is TGTGCCAGCAAACAACAGGAGACCCAGTACTTC.